A single sample gave rise to the 30 T cell receptor beta chains below, sequenced in a study of cytomegalovirus exposure and HLA in healthy donors. PCR used 60 Vbeta primers and 13 Jbeta primers. The repertoire was sequenced with immunoSEQ multiplex PCR; TCRdb's copy has only in-frame clones and lacks some. This sample yields fewer than 200,000 clones, of which 80% are seen a single time; around 0.69% belongs to the top ten. Sequencing input: PBMCs. The receptors were gathered from a boy aged 10-17 years in good health and CMV-seronegative.

V usage is TRBV7-9 and J usage is TRBJ1-1; unclear D gene. CDR3 length equals 12 residues. V lost 0 bases and J 9 bases, leaving 8 bases between the germline ends. In germline, CDR1 is SEHNR, CDR2 FQNEAQ (reference sequence). The CDR3 DNA sequence: TGTGCCAGCAGCTTAGCGGAGAGTAAAGCTTTCTTT. It is translated as CASSLAESKAFF.

This clone was seen just once. The V and J genes are TRBV6-1 and TRBJ1-1, with no clear D. The germline CDR1 and CDR2 sequences are MNHNS and SASEGT. The CDR3 has 13 amino acids. The ends were cut back, 7 bases at V and 6 bases at J, with 15 bases in the middle. The CDR3 region is CASTSGETSEAFF. For the CDR3, the DNA is TGTGCCAGCACGTCCGGGGAGACCTCTGAAGCTTTCTTT.

The V gene is TRBV7-9, the J gene TRBJ2-3, with 12 bases that match TRBD1. The germline V gene encodes CDR1 SEHNR and CDR2 FQNEAQ (reference sequence). The CDR3 is 13 amino acids. The V segment lost 9 bases and the J segment 8 bases; nucleotides outside the gene matches: 6. Here the CDR3 DNA reads TGTGCCAGAGGGGACAGGGGGCAAGGTACGCAGTATTTT. It yields the protein CARGDRGQGTQYF.

V gene TRBV11-3 combines with J gene TRBJ2-7; D gene uncertain. Trimming took 0 bases from V and 4 from J, leaving 10 bases between them. The CDR3 spans 14 residues. CDR1 and CDR2 from the germline V gene are SGHNT and YENEEA. CDR3 bases: TGTGCCAGCAGCTTAGAAGCAGGTATATACGAGCAGTACTTC. Residues: CASSLEAGIYEQYF. The full variable domain, rest sourced from reference TRBV11-3 and TRBJ2-7, is EAGVVQSPRYKIIEKKQPVAFWCNPISGHNTLYWYLQNLGQGPELLIRYENEEAVDDSQLPKDRFSAERLKGVDSTLKIQPAELGDSAVYLCASSLEAGIYEQYFGPGTRLTVT.

The rearrangement joins TRBV6-1 to TRBJ1-2; 10 nucleotides agree with TRBD1. The CDR3 runs 13 residues. The germline CDR1 and CDR2 sequences are MNHNS and SASEGT. After removal of 8 bases from V and 4 bases from J, the junction contained 4 bases not matched to a gene. CDR3 sequence (DNA): TGTGCCAGCCACGGACAGGGGGTCTATGGCTACACCTTC. It encodes CASHGQGVYGYTF.

The V call is TRBV4-1, the J call TRBJ2-2; TRBD1 agrees at 12 bases. J was trimmed by 6 bases and V by 1 base; bases with no gene match: 9. The CDR3 contains 18 residues. Germline V CDR1 and CDR2: MGHRA, YSYEKL. CDR3 bases: TGCGCCAGCAGCCAAGGATTGGGACAGGGGGCTACCGCCGGGGAGCTGTTTTTT. Translating it yields CASSQGLGQGATAGELFF.

The V and J genes are TRBV11-3 and TRBJ1-1; D remains ambiguous. CDR1 is SGHNT and CDR2 is YENEEA in the germline V gene. The CDR3 runs 14 residues. The V and J ends lost 2 bases and 1 base respectively, with 8 bases between them. The CDR3 spells CASSLRRGNTEAFF. The CDR3 DNA reads TGTGCCAGCAGCTTAAGGAGAGGGAACACTGAAGCTTTCTTT.

The rearrangement uses TRBV2 and TRBJ1-5; D ambiguous. This CDR3 region has 18 residues. The V gene lost 0 bases and the J gene lost 1 base, with 16 bases spanning the gap. CDR1 and CDR2 (germline): SNHLY, FYNNEI. Written as DNA, the CDR3 is TGTGCCAGCAGTGAAGCGCTTCTCGGGTTGGTCAGCAATCAGCCCCAGCATTTT. Translated: CASSEALLGLVSNQPQHF.

The rearrangement links TRBV30 to TRBJ1-2; D might be TRBD1 (5 bases). The CDR3 loop spans 12 amino acids. Germline CDR1 is GTSNPN and CDR2 is SVGIG (reference sequence). V was pared by 4 bases and J by 3 bases, with 9 bases between. In DNA, the CDR3 is TGTGCCTGGACGGTAGGGGACTATGGCTACACCTTC. As protein: CAWTVGDYGYTF. Supplemented by reference TRBV30 and TRBJ1-2, the full variable domain reads SQTIHQWPATLVQPVGSPLSLECTVEGTSNPNLYWYRQAAGRGLQLLFYSVGIGQISSEVPQNLSASRPQDRQFILSSKKLLLSDSGFYLCAWTVGDYGYTFGSGTRLTVV.

The chain uses TRBV28 and TRBJ1-1; D might be TRBD1 (5 bases). This CDR3 has 13 amino acids. Germline CDR1 and CDR2: MDHEN and SYDVKM. The V end was cut by 5 bases, the J end by 4 bases, with 11 bases between. The CDR3 protein is CASSPREGTEAFF. CDR3 coding DNA: TGTGCCAGCAGTCCCAGGGAGGGCACTGAAGCTTTCTTT.

This clone is a singleton in its sample. The V call is TRBV7-9, the J call TRBJ2-1, with 8 bases aligning to TRBD2. This CDR3 is 16 amino acids long. The J segment lost 8 bases and the V segment lost 2 bases, leaving 11 bases of the junction unmatched. From germline, CDR1 is SEHNR and CDR2 FQNEAQ (reference sequence). The CDR3 nucleotides are TGTGCCAGCAGCTTAATGCAGCGGGAGTTTGTCGATGAGCAGTTCTTC. This codes for CASSLMQREFVDEQFF.

This clone was seen just once. One end of the junction does not line up with germline, which may come from a read error. The CDR3 protein is CASSLATRGPYERYF. The CDR3 bases are TGTGCCAGCAGCTTAGCGACTCGAGGGCCCTACGAGCGGTACTTC. The chain employs TRBV11-3 and TRBJ2-7; D is possibly TRBD2 (5 bases). Germline V CDR1 and CDR2: SGHNT, YENEEA. The CDR3 runs to 15 residues.

The table lists this clone with a few counts. The gene calls are TRBV19 and TRBJ1-6; D perhaps matches TRBD1 (6 bases). Trimming cost V 3 bases and J 7 bases, with 10 bases left between them. Germline V gives CDR1 LNHDA, CDR2 SQIVND (reference sequence). CDR3 length equals 14 residues. In nucleotides, the CDR3 is TGTGCCAGTAGTATGAGGACAGAAAATTCACCCCTCCACTTT. This codes for CASSMRTENSPLHF.

CDR3 protein: CASSQDPPGSGNTIYF. The CDR3 DNA sequence: TGTGCCAGCAGCCAAGACCCCCCAGGGTCTGGAAACACCATATATTTT. This chain joins TRBV4-2 and TRBJ1-3; possible D gene TRBD1, 5 bases. The CDR3 has 16 amino acids. Trimming removed 0 bases at V and 1 base at J, with 10 bases between. The germline CDR1 and CDR2 sequences are LGHNA and YNFKEQ.

The V call is TRBV12-5, the J call TRBJ2-7; D gene unclear. CDR1 is LGHNT, CDR2 FRNRAP, per germline. This CDR3 contains 15 residues. The V and J ends lost 5 bases and 2 bases respectively, with 16 bases between them. CDR3 loop: CASGPEGGAPYEQYF. As DNA, the CDR3 is TGTGCTAGTGGTCCCGAAGGCGGAGCGCCCTACGAGCAGTACTTC.

This rearrangement joins TRBV6-5 to TRBJ2-7; D is uncertain. The CDR3 length is 13 residues. Germline V gives CDR1 MNHEY, CDR2 SVGAGI. V gave up 0 bases and J gave up 6 bases, with 9 bases separating them. The CDR3 loop reads CASSYSMSVEQYF. In DNA form, the CDR3 reads TGTGCCAGCAGTTACTCGATGTCGGTCGAGCAGTACTTC.

This sequence joins TRBV14 and TRBJ2-1; no clear D. The CDR3 spans 13 residues. V was clipped by 1 base and J by 8 bases, with 9 bases between them. Germline CDR1 reads SGHDN; CDR2 reads FVKESK. The CDR3 loop is CASSQGSAYEQFF. As DNA, the CDR3 is TGTGCCAGCAGCCAAGGGTCAGCGTATGAGCAGTTCTTC.

The rearrangement links TRBV5-4 to TRBJ1-2; D not certain. The CDR3 consists of 14 residues. Germline CDR1 SGHNT, CDR2 YYREEE (reference sequence). Trimming stripped 4 bases from V and 2 bases from J, with 12 bases between. The CDR3 reads CASSRMAQNYGYTF. Here the CDR3 DNA reads TGTGCCAGCAGCCGGATGGCACAGAACTATGGCTACACCTTC.

This chain joins TRBV20-1 and TRBJ2-5; D is uncertain. The CDR3 has 11 amino acids. Trimming cost V 7 bases and J 4 bases, with 10 bases left between them. Germline CDR1 is DFQATT and CDR2 is SNEGSKA (reference sequence). CDR3 in DNA: TGCAGTGGACTTGTGGGAGAGACCCAGTACTTC. It translates to CSGLVGETQYF.

In this sample, this clone turned up once. The V gene is TRBV6-4, the J gene TRBJ2-3; 8 nucleotides match TRBD2. V gave up 6 bases and J gave up 4 bases; unmatched junction bases: 9. Germline loops: CDR1 MRHNA, CDR2 SNTAGT. CDR3 length equals 15 residues. The CDR3 reads CASRTSTGGADTQYF. The CDR3 region has the DNA TGTGCCAGCAGAACCAGCACGGGGGGGGCAGATACGCAGTATTTT.

This clone has only one observation. The genes are TRBV5-1 and TRBJ1-2; 7 bases match TRBD1. The V and J ends lost 4 bases and 5 bases, in that order; junction bases with no gene match: 14. This CDR3 has 16 amino acids. Germline loops: CDR1 SGHRS, CDR2 YFSETQ. The CDR3 DNA reads as TGCGCCAGCAGCCACAACCCCGGGACAGAGCCTTATGGCTACACCTTC. Translated: CASSHNPGTEPYGYTF.

The chain combines TRBV28 with TRBJ2-7, with TRBD2 as a possible D gene (5 bases). CDR1 and CDR2 from the germline V gene are MDHEN and SYDVKM. The CDR3 is 13 amino acids. The V end lost 7 bases, the J end lost 7 bases, and 17 bases lay between the germline ends. The CDR3, as DNA: TGTGCCAGCACCGCCGGTGCGGCGGGTGAGCAGTACTTC. It is translated as CASTAGAAGEQYF.

V and J are TRBV18 and TRBJ1-2; weak D call: TRBD1 (5 bases). V was clipped by 1 base and J by 0 bases, with 15 bases between them. CDR1 and CDR2 (germline): KGHSH, LQKENI. The CDR3 has 17 residues. CDR3 protein: CASSPRSREPSNYGYTF. Here the CDR3 DNA reads TGTGCCAGCTCACCACGGTCCAGGGAACCCTCTAACTATGGCTACACCTTC.

This clone appeared a few times. This chain connects TRBV25-1 to TRBJ2-2; 7 nucleotides match TRBD2. Germline V gene data show CDR1 as MGHDK and CDR2 as SYGVNS. The CDR3 contains 14 residues. V lost 10 bases and J lost 2; bases outside the gene matches: 7. CDR3 sequence: CAIGEGDNTGELFF. Written as DNA, the CDR3 is TGTGCCATAGGGGAGGGAGATAACACCGGGGAGCTGTTTTTT.

The chain links TRBV7-2 to TRBJ1-2; TRBD1 is a possible D gene (6 bases). Germline assignment: CDR1 SGHTA and CDR2 FQGNSA. Trimming stripped 4 bases from V and 10 bases from J, with 25 bases between. CDR3 length: 16 residues. CDR3 coding DNA: TGTGCCAGCAGCTATATACAGGGAATGGTGGCGGAGGCCTACACCTTC. Translated, it gives CASSYIQGMVAEAYTF.

The CDR3: CAWSVGQGRRAFF. CDR3 in DNA: TGTGCCTGGAGTGTTGGGCAAGGGCGGAGGGCTTTCTTT. The J gene is TRBJ1-1, the V gene TRBV30; D gene unclear. The germline gives CDR1 GTSNPN, CDR2 SVGIG (reference sequence). Trimming took 0 bases from V and 11 from J, leaving 16 bases between them. The CDR3 covers 13 residues.

The chain carries TRBV29-1 and TRBJ1-2; TRBD1 matches 7 bases. Germline V lookup: CDR1 SQVTM, CDR2 ANQGSEA. The CDR3 is 13 amino acids. This CDR3 is CTIRGGASYGYTF. In DNA, the CDR3 is TGCACGATACGAGGGGGCGCTTCCTATGGCTACACCTTC.

The V call is TRBV18, the J call TRBJ1-4, with a possible D match to TRBD1 (5 bases). Germline values: CDR1 KGHSH, CDR2 LQKENI. This CDR3 has 15 amino acids. V was cut by 3 bases and J by 5 bases, with 13 bases left in between. The CDR3 DNA reads as TGTGCCAGCTCACCGGAACGGAGACAGAATGAAAAACTGTTTTTT. As protein: CASSPERRQNEKLFF.

The chain is built from TRBV29-1 and TRBJ2-2; TRBD1 matches at 9 bases. Germline values: CDR1 SQVTM, CDR2 ANQGSEA. The CDR3 extends over 13 amino acids. V dropped 7 bases and J dropped 6; count of bases not matched to a gene: 6. CDR3 nucleotides: TGCAGCGCTCTGACAGGGGGATCCGGGGAGCTGTTTTTT. Encoded protein: CSALTGGSGELFF.

This clone came up a few times. The rearrangement joins TRBV6-4 to TRBJ2-3; a possible D gene is TRBD2 (6 bases). The CDR3 runs 15 residues. The germline gives CDR1 MRHNA, CDR2 SNTAGT. V lost 4 bases and J 4 bases, leaving 15 bases between the germline ends. The CDR3 spells CASSAGSYGADTQYF. The CDR3 DNA sequence: TGTGCCAGCAGTGCCGGGAGCTACGGGGCAGATACGCAGTATTTT.